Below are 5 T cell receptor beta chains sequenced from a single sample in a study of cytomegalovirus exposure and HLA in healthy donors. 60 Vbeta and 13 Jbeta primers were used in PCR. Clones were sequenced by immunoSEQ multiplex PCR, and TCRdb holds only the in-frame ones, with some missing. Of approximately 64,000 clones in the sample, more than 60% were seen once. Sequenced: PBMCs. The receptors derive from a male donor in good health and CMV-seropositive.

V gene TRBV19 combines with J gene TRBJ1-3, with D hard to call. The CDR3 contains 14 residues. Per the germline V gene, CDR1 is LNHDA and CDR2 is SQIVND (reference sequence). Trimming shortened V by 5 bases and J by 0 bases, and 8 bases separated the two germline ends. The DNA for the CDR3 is TGTGCCAGTAGTTTGGGGAGCTCTGGAAACACCATATATTTT. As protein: CASSLGSSGNTIYF.

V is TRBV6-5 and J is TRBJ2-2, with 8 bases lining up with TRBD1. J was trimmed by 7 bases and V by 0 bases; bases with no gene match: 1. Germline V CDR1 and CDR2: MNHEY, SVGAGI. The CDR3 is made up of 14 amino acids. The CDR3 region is CASSYSRGRGELFF. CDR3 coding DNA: TGTGCCAGCAGTTACTCCAGGGGGCGCGGGGAGCTGTTTTTT.

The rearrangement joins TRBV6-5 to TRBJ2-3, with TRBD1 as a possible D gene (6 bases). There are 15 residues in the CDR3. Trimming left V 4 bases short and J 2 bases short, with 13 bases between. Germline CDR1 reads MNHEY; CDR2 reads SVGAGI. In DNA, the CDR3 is TGTGCCAGCAGTTTATCCACAGGGATCACAGATACGCAGTATTTT. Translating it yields CASSLSTGITDTQYF.

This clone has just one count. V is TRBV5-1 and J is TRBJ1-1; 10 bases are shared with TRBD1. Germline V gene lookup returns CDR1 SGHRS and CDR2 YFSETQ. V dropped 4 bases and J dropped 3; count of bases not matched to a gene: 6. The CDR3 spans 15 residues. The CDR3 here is CASSPRTGGYTEAFF. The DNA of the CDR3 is TGCGCCAGCAGCCCGAGGACAGGGGGGTACACTGAAGCTTTCTTT.

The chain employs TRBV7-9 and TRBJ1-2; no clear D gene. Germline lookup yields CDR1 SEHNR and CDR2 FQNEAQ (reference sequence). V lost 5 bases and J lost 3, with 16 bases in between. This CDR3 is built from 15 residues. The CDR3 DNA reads TGTGCCAGCAGCCCCGGGTCCTCCCGGGACTATGGCTACACCTTC. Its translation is CASSPGSSRDYGYTF.